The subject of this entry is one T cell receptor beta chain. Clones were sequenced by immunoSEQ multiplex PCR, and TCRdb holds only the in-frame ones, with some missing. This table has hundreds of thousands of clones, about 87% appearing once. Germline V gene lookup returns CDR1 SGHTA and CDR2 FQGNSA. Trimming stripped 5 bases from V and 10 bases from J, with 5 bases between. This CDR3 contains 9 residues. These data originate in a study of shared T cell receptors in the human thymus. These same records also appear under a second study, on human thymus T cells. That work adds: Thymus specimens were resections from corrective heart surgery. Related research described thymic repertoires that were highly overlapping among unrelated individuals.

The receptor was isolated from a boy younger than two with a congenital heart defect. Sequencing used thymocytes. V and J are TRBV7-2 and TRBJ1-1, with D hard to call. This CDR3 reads CASSPRAFF. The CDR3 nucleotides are TGTGCCAGCAGCCCGAGAGCTTTCTTT.